A single sample gave rise to the 29 T cell receptor beta chains below, sequenced in a study of control samples from healthy donors and cancer patients. Only in-frame clones appear in the TCRdb table, and some are missing; sequencing was by immunoSEQ multiplex PCR. This table has 55,000 to 90,000 clones, around 82% appearing once. Sequencing was done on a sample of blood. These receptors came from a man between 50 and 59 years old in good health.

This sequence joins TRBV24-1 and TRBJ1-2, with 9 bases aligning to TRBD1. CDR1 is KGHDR, CDR2 SFDVKD, per germline. The length of the CDR3 is 14 residues. With 4 bases clipped from V and 4 bases from J, the junction kept 3 bases outside the gene matches. Here the CDR3 reads CATSEPGQGYGYTF. For the CDR3, the DNA is TGTGCCACCAGTGAACCGGGACAGGGCTATGGCTACACCTTC.

V and J are TRBV29-1 and TRBJ2-5; 16 bases are shared with TRBD2. The junction had 12 bases not matched to a gene; V was cut back by 6 bases and J by 5 bases. Germline loops: CDR1 SQVTM, CDR2 ANQGSEA. The CDR3 contains 17 residues. CDR3: CSVGGTSGRALRETQYF. In nucleotides, the CDR3 is TGCAGCGTAGGGGGGACTAGCGGGAGGGCCCTACGGGAGACCCAGTACTTC.

The chain is built from TRBV6-2 or TRBV6-3 and TRBJ1-5, with D possibly matching TRBD1 (5 bases). Germline V gene sequence: CDR1 MNHEY, CDR2 SVGEGT. V shed 6 bases and J shed 4 bases, with 7 bases lying between them. The CDR3 is made up of 12 amino acids. As DNA, the CDR3 is TGTGCCAGCAGCGGGGGGAATCAGCCCCAGCATTTT. Translation gives CASSGGNQPQHF.

The rearrangement joins TRBV27 to TRBJ2-7; 10 bases agree with TRBD2. Germline V gives CDR1 MNHEY, CDR2 SMNVEV (reference sequence). The CDR3 totals 14 residues. Trimming cost V 5 bases and J 4 bases; bases outside gene matches: 5. The CDR3 loop is CASSKRGGTYEQYF. The CDR3 coding sequence is TGTGCCAGCAGTAAGCGGGGGGGCACGTACGAGCAGTACTTC.

Worth noting for this clone: The junction differs from germline at one of its ends, possibly a read error. The chain couples TRBV6-2 or TRBV6-3 to TRBJ2-1; D is unclear. The CDR3 spans 15 residues. Germline assignment: CDR1 MNHEY and CDR2 SVGEGT. Here the CDR3 reads CASNPTVGFYSEQFF. CDR3 DNA: TGTGCCAGCAACCCAACAGTGGGGTTTTACAGTGAGCAGTTCTTC.

The V and J genes are TRBV4-3 and TRBJ2-1; 9 positions match TRBD2. The trim removed 3 bases at V and 4 bases at J, leaving 7 bases unmatched. Per the germline V gene, CDR1 is LGHNA and CDR2 is YSLEER. CDR3 length equals 16 residues. For the CDR3, the DNA is TGCGCCAGCAGCCAGGAGACTAGCGGTACTTACAATGAGCAGTTCTTC. Its protein is CASSQETSGTYNEQFF.

The chain links TRBV6-6 to TRBJ1-1, with no clear D. The germline V gene encodes CDR1 MNHNY and CDR2 SVGAGI (reference sequence). This CDR3 spans 11 amino acids. V was cut by 4 bases and J by 5 bases, with 5 bases left in between. CDR3 DNA sequence: TGTGCCAGCAGTTCCTTGACTGAAGCTTTCTTT. This codes for CASSSLTEAFF.

The V call is TRBV24-1, the J call TRBJ2-3, with 15 bases aligning to TRBD2. This CDR3 is built from 18 residues. The germline CDR1 and CDR2 sequences are KGHDR and SFDVKD. After removal of 2 bases from V and 4 bases from J, the junction contained 6 bases not matched to a gene. Here the CDR3 DNA reads TGTGCCACCAGTGATTCCGGACTAGCGGGAGGGTGGGCAGATACGCAGTATTTT. It translates to CATSDSGLAGGWADTQYF.

The chain uses TRBV29-1 and TRBJ2-1; 11 bases map to TRBD2. The CDR3 covers 15 residues. V trimming: 5 bases; J trimming: 8 bases; junction bases outside the gene matches: 11. From germline, CDR1 is SQVTM and CDR2 ANQGSEA. The CDR3 sequence: CSVRYFTSGSDEQFF. As DNA, the CDR3 is TGCAGCGTTCGTTACTTTACTAGCGGGAGTGATGAGCAGTTCTTC.

The gene calls are TRBV27 and TRBJ2-2; D is uncertain. Between the trimmed V and J ends, which lost 2 bases and 6 bases, there was a span of 4 bases. Germline CDR1 and CDR2: MNHEY and SMNVEV (reference sequence). The CDR3 contains 12 residues. The CDR3 region is CASSLRAGELFF. The CDR3 nucleotides read TGTGCCAGCAGTTTAAGGGCCGGGGAGCTGTTTTTT.

The V and J genes are TRBV19 and TRBJ1-4; D gene uncertain. Germline V gene data show CDR1 as LNHDA and CDR2 as SQIVND (reference sequence). The CDR3 length is 15 residues. V dropped 4 bases and J dropped 2 bases, with 11 bases sitting between them. The CDR3 protein is CASSKPLGTNEKLFF. The CDR3 nucleotides read TGTGCCAGTAGTAAACCACTCGGGACTAATGAAAAACTGTTTTTT.

The rearrangement joins TRBV12-3 or TRBV12-4 to TRBJ1-1; no clear D gene. V dropped 3 bases and J dropped 7 bases, with 12 bases sitting between them. This CDR3 spans 13 amino acids. CDR3 loop: CASSFLRAFEAFF. In DNA, the CDR3 is TGTGCCAGCAGTTTTTTAAGGGCTTTTGAAGCTTTCTTT.

V is TRBV11-3 and J is TRBJ1-1, with D tentatively TRBD1 (5 bases). Germline V gene data show CDR1 as SGHNT and CDR2 as YENEEA. V was trimmed by 1 base and J by 4 bases, leaving 10 bases between them. The CDR3 loop spans 14 amino acids. CDR3 DNA sequence: TGTGCCAGCAGCTTAGGGGGCAAGGGCACTGAAGCTTTCTTT. Protein product: CASSLGGKGTEAFF.

This clone was observed once. The genes are TRBV11-2 and TRBJ2-2, with TRBD1 as a possible D gene (6 bases). V was pared by 4 bases and J by 2 bases, with 17 bases between. Germline V gene sequence: CDR1 SGHAT, CDR2 FQNNGV. CDR3 length equals 17 residues. The CDR3 DNA is TGTGCCAGCAGCTCCTTGACAGGCCAATCTAACACCGGGGAGCTGTTTTTT. Amino acid sequence: CASSSLTGQSNTGELFF.

The genes are TRBV5-5 and TRBJ2-1; 10 bases match TRBD2. The CDR3 is 14 amino acids. Trimming at V came to 4 bases and at J to 12 bases, leaving 10 bases not matched to a gene. Germline CDR1 SGHKS, CDR2 YYEKEE (reference sequence). CDR3 region: CASSTSGTSVGQFF. The DNA of the CDR3 is TGTGCCAGCAGCACCTCCGGGACTAGCGTGGGGCAGTTCTTC.

This clone counts as large (0.1 to 1%). The V call is TRBV4-2, the J call TRBJ2-7, with D unresolved. This CDR3 spans 15 amino acids. V shed 0 bases and J shed 2 bases, with 11 bases lying between them. Germline CDR1 LGHNA, CDR2 YNFKEQ. In DNA form, the CDR3 reads TGTGCCAGCAGCCAAGAGCCGACGTATCCCTACGAGCAGTACTTC. Translation: CASSQEPTYPYEQYF.

The gene calls are TRBV12-3 or TRBV12-4 and TRBJ2-5; D remains ambiguous. CDR3 length equals 11 residues. V was cut by 3 bases and J by 4 bases, with 3 bases left in between. CDR3 in amino acids: CASSFRETQYF. CDR3 DNA: TGTGCCAGCAGTTTCAGAGAGACCCAGTACTTC.

The chain is built from TRBV28 and TRBJ2-3; 7 bases map to TRBD1. The CDR3 totals 11 residues. Germline assignment: CDR1 MDHEN and CDR2 SYDVKM. In nucleotides, the CDR3 is TGTGTGACAGGGTCCACAGATACGCAGTATTTT. Encoded protein: CVTGSTDTQYF.

The V call is TRBV19, the J call TRBJ1-2; D gene ambiguous. Germline values: CDR1 LNHDA, CDR2 SQIVND (reference sequence). Trimming shortened V by 5 bases and J by 6 bases, and 13 bases separated the two germline ends. The CDR3 contains 13 residues. CDR3 loop: CASSPPGLDGYTF. The CDR3 DNA sequence: TGTGCCAGTAGTCCCCCGGGCCTGGATGGCTACACCTTC.

The chain combines TRBV18 with TRBJ1-2; no clear D. With 1 base removed from V and 4 bases from J, the gap between germline ends came to 19 bases. The CDR3 is 17 residues long. From germline, CDR1 is KGHSH and CDR2 LQKENI. The CDR3 coding sequence is TGTGCCAGCTCACCACAGCGGGCCACCCTCGATAGCTATGGCTACACCTTC. This encodes CASSPQRATLDSYGYTF.

V usage is TRBV29-1 and J usage is TRBJ1-3, with 9 bases aligning to TRBD1. With V trimmed by 7 bases and J by 3 bases, 13 bases remained unmatched. CDR1 is SQVTM and CDR2 is ANQGSEA in the germline V gene. This CDR3 has 16 residues. Written as DNA, the CDR3 is TGCAGCGGGAATATCCGGGACAGGGAAAGTGGAAACACCATATATTTT. Translating it yields CSGNIRDRESGNTIYF.

The chain employs TRBV28 and TRBJ2-5, with D hard to call. In germline, CDR1 is MDHEN, CDR2 SYDVKM. The CDR3 totals 11 residues. V lost 2 bases and J lost 7, with 5 bases in between. Here the CDR3 reads CASSLPGTQYF. The CDR3 DNA follows: TGTGCCAGCAGTTTACCGGGGACCCAGTACTTC.

The V call is TRBV6-2 or TRBV6-3, the J call TRBJ2-6, with unresolved D. This CDR3 has 16 amino acids. V was shortened by 2 bases and J by 2 bases, with 10 bases between the two germline ends. Germline V CDR1 and CDR2: MNHEY, SVGEGT. CDR3 protein: CASSYPRSAGANVLTF. For the CDR3, the DNA is TGTGCCAGCAGTTACCCACGTTCGGCTGGGGCCAACGTCCTGACTTTC.

The chain uses TRBV5-1 and TRBJ2-3; 9 nucleotides match TRBD2. The germline V gene encodes CDR1 SGHRS and CDR2 YFSETQ. There are 16 residues in the CDR3. With V trimmed by 2 bases and J by 3 bases, 7 bases remained unmatched. The CDR3 here is CASSFFSGRMTDTQYF. The CDR3 bases are TGCGCCAGCAGCTTCTTTAGCGGGAGAATGACAGATACGCAGTATTTT.

The chain links TRBV5-5 to TRBJ2-7, with a tentative D call TRBD1 (6 bases). Trimming took 3 bases from V and 7 from J, leaving 20 bases between them. This CDR3 comprises 15 residues. CDR1 is SGHKS and CDR2 is YYEKEE in the germline V gene (reference sequence). The CDR3 region has the DNA TGTGCCAGCAGCTCCGGACAGATGGTCGGGTATGAGCAGTACTTC. This encodes CASSSGQMVGYEQYF.

The V call is TRBV28, the J call TRBJ1-6; 9 nucleotides agree with TRBD1. This CDR3 spans 17 amino acids. V gave up 4 bases and J gave up 7 bases; unmatched junction bases: 11. Germline V CDR1 and CDR2: MDHEN, SYDVKM. The CDR3: CASSSITGGAENSPLHF. The CDR3 region has the DNA TGTGCCAGCAGTTCCATCACAGGGGGCGCGGAGAATTCACCCCTCCACTTT.

This chain links TRBV4-3 with TRBJ2-1; a weak D match, TRBD2 (6 bases). Trimming cost V 4 bases and J 0 bases, with 13 bases left between them. Germline CDR1 is LGHNA and CDR2 is YSLEER. The CDR3 has 16 amino acids. The CDR3 loop is CASSLIAESSYNEQFF. In DNA, the CDR3 is TGCGCCAGCAGCCTAATAGCGGAGAGCTCCTACAATGAGCAGTTCTTC.

This clone was seen once. The rearrangement links TRBV19 to TRBJ2-1; 12 positions match TRBD2. From germline, CDR1 is LNHDA and CDR2 SQIVND (reference sequence). The CDR3 is 15 residues long. V was pared by 3 bases and J by 10 bases, with 7 bases of the junction left unmatched. CDR3 in DNA: TGTGCCAGTAGTATCGGGCTAGCGGGAGGGCGCGAGCAGTTCTTC. Its protein is CASSIGLAGGREQFF. Together with reference TRBV19 and TRBJ2-1, the CDR3 gives the full variable domain: DGGITQSPKYLFRKEGQNVTLSCEQNLNHDAMYWYRQDPGQGLRLIYYSQIVNDFQKGDIAEGYSVSREKKESFPLTVTSAQKNPTAFYLCASSIGLAGGREQFFGPGTRLTVL.

The genes are TRBV5-3 and TRBJ1-2, with 8 nucleotides matching TRBD1. TRBV5-3 is an open reading frame whose function is uncertain. The ends lost 1 base at V and 6 bases at J; junction bases unmatched: 11. CDR3 size: 16 residues. CDR3 coding DNA: TGTGCCAGAAGCTTGACCAGGGGGCGCATTGGAAATGGCTACACCTTC. This gives the protein CARSLTRGRIGNGYTF.